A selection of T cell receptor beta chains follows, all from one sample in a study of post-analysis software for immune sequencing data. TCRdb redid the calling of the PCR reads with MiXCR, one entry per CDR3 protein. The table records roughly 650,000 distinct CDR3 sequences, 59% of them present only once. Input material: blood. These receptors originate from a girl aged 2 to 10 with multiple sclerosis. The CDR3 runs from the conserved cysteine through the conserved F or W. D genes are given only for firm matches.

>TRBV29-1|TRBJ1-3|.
CSVRETTGNTIYF
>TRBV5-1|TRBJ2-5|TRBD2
CASSPRTSEGGETQYF
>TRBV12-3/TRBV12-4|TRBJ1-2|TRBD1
CAGSLAGGGGSYGYTF
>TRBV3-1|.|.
CASSPDSKEVETQYF
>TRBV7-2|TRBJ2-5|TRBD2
CASSPLGRGQYF
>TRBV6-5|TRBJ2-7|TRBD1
CASTRTGYNEQYF
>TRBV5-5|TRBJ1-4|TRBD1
CASSSSGGAGEKLFF
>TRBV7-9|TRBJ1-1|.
CASSGGPNTEAFF
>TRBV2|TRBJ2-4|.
CASSKRARPEPNIQYF
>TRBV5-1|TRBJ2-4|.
CASSLVSGTPREQYF
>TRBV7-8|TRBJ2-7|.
CASSLVEGTYEQYF
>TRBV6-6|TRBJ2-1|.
CASSSTQGRNEQFF
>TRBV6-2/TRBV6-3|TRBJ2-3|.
CASNLRGHSTDTQYF
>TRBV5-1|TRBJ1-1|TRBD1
CASSWDSHNTEAFF
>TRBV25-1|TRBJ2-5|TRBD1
CASSEYAGTDQETQYF
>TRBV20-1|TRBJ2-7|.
CSARSYEQYF
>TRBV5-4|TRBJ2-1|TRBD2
CASSLGSGRDNEQFF
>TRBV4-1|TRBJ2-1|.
CASSQGPPATADNEQFF
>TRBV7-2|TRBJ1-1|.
CASSREFNTEAFF
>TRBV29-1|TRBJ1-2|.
CSVDPVSNYGYTF
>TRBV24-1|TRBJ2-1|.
CATSVPTSNEQFF
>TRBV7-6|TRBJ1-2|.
CASSPGVSRGYTF
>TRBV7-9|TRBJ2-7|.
CASSSSDEQYF
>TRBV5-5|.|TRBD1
CASSLEGARGETQYF
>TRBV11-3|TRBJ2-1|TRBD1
CASSFEVGRPGQGYNEQFF
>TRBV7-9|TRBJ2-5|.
CASSLYARETQYF
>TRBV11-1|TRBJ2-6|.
CASSLLTGYSGANVLTF
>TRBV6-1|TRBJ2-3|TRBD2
CASKVLGLAENTDTQYF
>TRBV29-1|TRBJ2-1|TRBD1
CSVEGTGVGPYNEQFF
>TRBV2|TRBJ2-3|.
CASRRELTDTQYF
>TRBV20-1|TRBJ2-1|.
CSAREGERGNKRRIYNEQFF
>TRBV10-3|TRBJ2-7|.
CAISPREGYEQYF
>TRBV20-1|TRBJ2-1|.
CSATKGFF
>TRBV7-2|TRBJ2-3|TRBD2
CASSFAGLATQYF
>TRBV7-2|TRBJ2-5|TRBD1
CASSLIGQGQETQYF
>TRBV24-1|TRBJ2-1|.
CATSDLGGGAYNEQFF
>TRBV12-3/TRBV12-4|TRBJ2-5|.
CASSPWETQYF
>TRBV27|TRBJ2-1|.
CASSSLGSLQFF
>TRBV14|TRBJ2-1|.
CASSQEGWRGEQFF
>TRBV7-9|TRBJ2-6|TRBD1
CASSLGQDRVLLAGANVLTF